The clone carrying this T cell receptor (beta chain) was seen more than once but under ten times. Authors' data handling: Amplifying reference gene primers gave estimates of nucleated cell counts. Sequencing used immunoSEQ multiplex PCR; TCRdb keeps in-frame clones, though not all of them. V and J calls and clone size are as listed in that table; D and trimming were resolved from the DNA. The sample has over 200,000 clones, around 80% seen once. This specimen belongs to a study of blood T cell repertoires in COVID-19. Study context: Collection of acute and convalescent COVID-19 samples took place in the United States, Italy and Spain. T cells, B-cell-depleted T cells, or PBMCs supplied cDNA or gDNA.

CDR3 length: 13 residues. The chain combines TRBV12-2 with TRBJ1-5. TRBV12-2 is a listed pseudogene. Material for sequencing was peripheral blood. The receptor comes from a human donor in a cohort sampled during active COVID-19. The CDR3 DNA sequence: TGTGCAAGTCGCTTCCTAGCTAGTCAGCCCCAGCATTTT. It encodes CASRFLASQPQHF.